A single sample is the source of the 21 T cell receptor beta chains below, sequenced in a study of blood T cells in healthy people across ages. Next came a second PCR, run for about 7 to 12 cycles, which used a sample-barcoded 5' primer along with a J-beta primer mix. TCRdb independently ran MiXCR on the 5' RACE reads; one entry per CDR3 protein. The sample lists about 620,000 distinct CDR3 sequences, 20% to 25% occurring once. The material sequenced was blood. The receptor source for this set is a man aged 65-85 years in good health.

The chain links TRBV6-2 or TRBV6-3 to TRBJ2-7; D is ambiguous. V gave up 0 bases and J gave up 4 bases, with 10 bases separating them. CDR1 is MNHEY and CDR2 is SVGEGT in the germline V gene. This CDR3 has 14 residues. The CDR3 here is CASSYSIPLYEQYF. CDR3 nucleotides: TGTGCCAGCAGTTACTCGATCCCCCTATACGAGCAGTACTTC.

The gene calls are TRBV5-1 and TRBJ2-4, with 12 bases matching TRBD2. CDR1 is SGHRS, CDR2 YFSETQ, per germline. The CDR3 consists of 16 residues. V lost 5 bases and J lost 7; bases outside the gene matches: 10. CDR3: CASRLGLAGPRNIQYF. Written as DNA, the CDR3 is TGCGCCAGCAGACTGGGACTAGCGGGTCCTCGGAACATTCAGTACTTC.

This clonotype was counted at least ten times. This chain joins TRBV20-1 and TRBJ2-7, with D perhaps matching TRBD1 (5 bases). Germline V lookup: CDR1 DFQATT, CDR2 SNEGSKA (reference sequence). The CDR3 is 12 residues long. V was shortened by 3 bases and J by 3 bases, with 9 bases between the two germline ends. This CDR3 is CSASRANYEQYF. CDR3 bases: TGCAGTGCTAGCAGGGCGAACTACGAGCAGTACTTC.

The chain joins TRBV6-5 to TRBJ2-7; D ambiguous. Germline V gives CDR1 MNHEY, CDR2 SVGAGI. Trimming shortened V by 6 bases and J by 0 bases, and 12 bases separated the two germline ends. The length of the CDR3 is 14 residues. CDR3: CASRFQIHSYEQYF. For the CDR3, the DNA is TGTGCCAGCAGATTCCAGATACACTCCTACGAGCAGTACTTC.

The chain employs TRBV12-3 or TRBV12-4 and TRBJ1-5; D is ambiguous. The germline V and J ends were trimmed by 6 bases and 9 bases, with 12 bases remaining between them. This CDR3 is built from 12 residues. CDR3 residues: CASSRSEGPQHF. The CDR3 DNA sequence: TGTGCCAGCAGCCGCAGCGAGGGGCCCCAGCATTTT.

The sample holds many counts of this clonotype. The chain has TRBV7-2 and TRBJ2-5, with 13 bases aligning to TRBD2. V was pared by 3 bases and J by 0 bases, with 13 bases of the junction left unmatched. The CDR3 loop spans 20 amino acids. In germline, CDR1 is SGHTA, CDR2 FQGNSA. DNA for the CDR3: TGTGCCAGCAGCTTGGGATTAGGGACTAGCGGGACTTTATACCAAGAGACCCAGTACTTC. Amino acids: CASSLGLGTSGTLYQETQYF.

This chain links TRBV20-1 with TRBJ2-6; D call uncertain. The CDR3 runs 14 residues. Germline V CDR1 and CDR2: DFQATT, SNEGSKA (reference sequence). V lost 5 bases to trimming and J lost 0 bases, with 8 bases between them. The CDR3 region is CSAAPSSGANVLTF. DNA for the CDR3: TGCAGTGCTGCACCTTCCTCTGGGGCCAACGTCCTGACTTTC.

This chain joins TRBV3-1 and TRBJ2-1; D uncertain. V lost 4 bases and J lost 9, with 13 bases in between. The CDR3 runs to 13 residues. Germline V CDR1 and CDR2: LGHDT, YNNKEL (reference sequence). The chain's CDR3 is CASSLLGEPEQFF. The CDR3 nucleotides read TGTGCCAGCAGCCTGCTCGGAGAGCCTGAGCAGTTCTTC.

This clonotype has ten or more counts. The gene calls are TRBV28 and TRBJ2-3; D is unresolved. The CDR3 runs to 14 residues. CDR1 and CDR2 (germline): MDHEN, SYDVKM. Trimming removed 4 bases from V and 2 bases from J, with 10 bases in between. The DNA of the CDR3 is TGTGCCAGCAGTTCATGGGGAAACACAGATACGCAGTATTTT. Protein product: CASSSWGNTDTQYF.

V usage is TRBV27 and J usage is TRBJ1-6, with D hard to call. CDR1 is MNHEY and CDR2 is SMNVEV in the germline V gene (reference sequence). This CDR3 has 14 amino acids. Trimming cost V 4 bases and J 8 bases, with 12 bases left between them. CDR3 bases: TGTGCCAGCAGTTGGAACAGCCTGGATTCACCCCTCCACTTT. Its protein is CASSWNSLDSPLHF.

The gene calls are TRBV4-1 and TRBJ1-3; 7 positions match TRBD1. J lost 0 bases, V lost 0 bases, and 8 bases had no gene match. The CDR3 sequence is 18 residues long. From germline, CDR1 is MGHRA and CDR2 YSYEKL. CDR3 bases: TGCGCCAGCAGCCAAGAATCCGGGCCAGGGGGCTCTGGAAACACCATATATTTT. The encoded protein is CASSQESGPGGSGNTIYF.

The J gene is TRBJ2-1, the V gene TRBV3-1, with D perhaps TRBD1 or TRBD2 (5 bases each). V shed 1 base and J shed 8 bases, with 12 bases lying between them. The CDR3 sequence is 14 residues long. Germline-derived CDR1 and CDR2 are LGHDT and YNNKEL (reference sequence). This CDR3 reads CASSQGGEGHEQFF. In nucleotides, the CDR3 is TGTGCCAGCAGCCAAGGTGGTGAGGGGCATGAGCAGTTCTTC.

This chain links TRBV12-3 or TRBV12-4 with TRBJ2-2; the D is unclear. The CDR3 sequence is 15 residues long. V gave up 2 bases and J gave up 1 base, with 8 bases separating them. In nucleotides, the CDR3 is TGTGCCAGCAGTTTACTCCTCGGGAACACCGGGGAGCTGTTTTTT. It translates to CASSLLLGNTGELFF.

At least ten counts were recorded for this clonotype. The chain uses TRBV7-9 and TRBJ2-5, with D possibly matching TRBD1 (6 bases). The J call may be incorrect, as the DNA end agrees better with TRBJ2-7. CDR1 and CDR2 from the germline V gene are SEHNR and FQNEAQ (reference sequence). This CDR3 has 14 residues. In DNA, the CDR3 is TGTGCCAGCCAAAAGGGGACAAACTCCTACGAGCAGTACTTC. It is translated as CASQKGTNSYEQYF.

This clonotype occurred a few times. The chain employs TRBV2 and TRBJ2-5; TRBD2 might be the D (6 bases). The J call is in doubt because the DNA end fits TRBJ2-1 better. Germline V CDR1 and CDR2: SNHLY, FYNNEI. The CDR3 is 11 amino acids. This chain's CDR3 is CASGPGGEQFF. The CDR3, as DNA: TGTGCCAGTGGACCCGGGGGTGAGCAGTTCTTC.

The chain has TRBV10-3 and TRBJ2-2; TRBD2 is a possible D gene (5 bases). CDR1 ENHRY and CDR2 SYGVKD come from the germline V gene. The CDR3 consists of 15 residues. Trimming took 2 bases from V and 3 from J, leaving 10 bases between them. CDR3 in DNA: TGTGCCATCAGTGAGGCAGCGGCCCACACCGGGGAGCTGTTTTTT. It codes for CAISEAAAHTGELFF.

The table lists this clonotype with a few counts. The CDR3 nucleotides read TGTGCCAGCAGTGACAGGATAAATTCACCCCTCCACTTT. Amino acids: CASSDRINSPLHF. The V and J genes are TRBV6-1 and TRBJ1-6; D is undetermined. The CDR3 covers 13 residues. Germline lookup yields CDR1 MNHNS and CDR2 SASEGT. The V end was cut by 3 bases, the J end by 7 bases, with 7 bases between.

This clonotype was recorded a few times. This chain connects TRBV20-1 to TRBJ2-3; D gene unclear. The CDR3 is 14 amino acids. The V end lost 2 bases, the J end lost 5 bases, and 14 bases lay between the germline ends. Per the germline V gene, CDR1 is DFQATT and CDR2 is SNEGSKA (reference sequence). This CDR3 reads CSARNPNGGDTQYF. The DNA of the CDR3 is TGCAGTGCTAGAAACCCAAACGGTGGAGATACGCAGTATTTT.

This clonotype occurred a few times. The chain uses TRBV7-3 and TRBJ1-2, with TRBD1 identical over 7 bases. The CDR3 runs to 16 residues. V lost 2 bases to trimming and J lost 4 bases; unmatched junction nucleotides: 10. CDR1 and CDR2 from the germline V gene are SGHTA and FQGTGA. The CDR3 region has the DNA TGTGCCAGCAGCTTAGGCCGGGACAGCAATCTCTATGGCTACACCTTC. Its protein product is CASSLGRDSNLYGYTF.

This clonotype was seen a handful of times. The chain links TRBV12-3 or TRBV12-4 to TRBJ2-5; the match to TRBD1 covers 7 bases. J lost 3 bases, V lost 6 bases, and 7 bases had no gene match. This CDR3 has 14 residues. The CDR3 reads CASSRGQIKETQYF. The CDR3 DNA sequence: TGTGCCAGCAGCCGGGGACAGATTAAAGAGACCCAGTACTTC.

Written as DNA, the CDR3 is TGCAGTGCACTGGGGGTAGGCAAAAACATTCAGTACTTC. Protein product: CSALGVGKNIQYF. The J gene is TRBJ2-4, the V gene TRBV20-1; perhaps D is TRBD1 or TRBD2 (5 bases each). The ends were cut back, 6 bases at V and 3 bases at J, with 12 bases in the middle. The CDR3 contains 13 residues. Germline V lookup: CDR1 DFQATT, CDR2 SNEGSKA (reference sequence).